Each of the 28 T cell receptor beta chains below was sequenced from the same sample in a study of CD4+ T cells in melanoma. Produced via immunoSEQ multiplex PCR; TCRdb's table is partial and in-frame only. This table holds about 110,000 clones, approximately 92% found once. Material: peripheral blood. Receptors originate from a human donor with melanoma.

The CDR3 DNA sequence: TGTGCCAGCAGTCGGGTCATAAACCCCTACGAGCAGTACTTC. Translating it yields CASSRVINPYEQYF. This chain uses TRBV27 with TRBJ2-7; D unresolved. CDR3 size: 14 residues. The V end lost 5 bases, the J end lost 2 bases, and 13 bases lay between the germline ends. CDR1 and CDR2 (germline): MNHEY, SMNVEV (reference sequence).

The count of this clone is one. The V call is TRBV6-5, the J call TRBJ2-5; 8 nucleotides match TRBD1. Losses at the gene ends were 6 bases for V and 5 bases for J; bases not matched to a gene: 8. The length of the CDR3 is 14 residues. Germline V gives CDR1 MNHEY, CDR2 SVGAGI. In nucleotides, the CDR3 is TGTGCCAGCAGCTTCCGACAGGGGACGGAGACCCAGTACTTC. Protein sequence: CASSFRQGTETQYF.

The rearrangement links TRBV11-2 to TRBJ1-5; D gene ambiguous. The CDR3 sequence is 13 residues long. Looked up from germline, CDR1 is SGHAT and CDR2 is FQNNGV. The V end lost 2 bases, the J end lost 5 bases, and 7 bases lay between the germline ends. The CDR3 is CASSLTDHQPQHF. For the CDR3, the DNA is TGTGCCAGCAGCTTAACGGACCATCAGCCCCAGCATTTT.

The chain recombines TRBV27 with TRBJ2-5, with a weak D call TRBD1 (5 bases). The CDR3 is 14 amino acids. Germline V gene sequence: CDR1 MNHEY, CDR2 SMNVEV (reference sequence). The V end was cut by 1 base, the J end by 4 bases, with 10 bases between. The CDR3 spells CASSLWQGTETQYF. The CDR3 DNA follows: TGTGCCAGCAGTTTATGGCAGGGCACAGAGACCCAGTACTTC.

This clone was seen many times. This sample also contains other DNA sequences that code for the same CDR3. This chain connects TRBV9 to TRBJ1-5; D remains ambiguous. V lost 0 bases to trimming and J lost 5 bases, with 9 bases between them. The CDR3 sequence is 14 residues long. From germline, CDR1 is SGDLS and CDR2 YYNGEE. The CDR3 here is CASSVEGEDQPQHF. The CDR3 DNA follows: TGTGCCAGCAGCGTAGAGGGAGAGGATCAGCCCCAGCATTTT.

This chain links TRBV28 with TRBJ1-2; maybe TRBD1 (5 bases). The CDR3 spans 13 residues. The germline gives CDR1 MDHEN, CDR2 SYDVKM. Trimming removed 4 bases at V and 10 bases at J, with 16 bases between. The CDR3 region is CASSSRGREAYTF. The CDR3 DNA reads TGTGCCAGCAGTTCAAGGGGTCGGGAAGCCTACACCTTC.

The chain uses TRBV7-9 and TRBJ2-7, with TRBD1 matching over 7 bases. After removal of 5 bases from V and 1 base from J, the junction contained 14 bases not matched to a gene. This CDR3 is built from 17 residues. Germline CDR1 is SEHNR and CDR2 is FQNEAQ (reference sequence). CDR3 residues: CASSPHISTGASYEQYF. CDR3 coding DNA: TGTGCCAGCAGCCCCCACATAAGCACAGGGGCATCCTACGAGCAGTACTTC.

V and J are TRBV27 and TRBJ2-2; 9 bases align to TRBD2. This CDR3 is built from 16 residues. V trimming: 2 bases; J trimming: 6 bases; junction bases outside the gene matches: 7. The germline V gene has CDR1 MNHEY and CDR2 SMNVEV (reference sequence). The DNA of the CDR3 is TGTGCCAGCAGTTTAACGAGTCTAGCGGGGTCCGGGGAGCTGTTTTTT. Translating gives CASSLTSLAGSGELFF.

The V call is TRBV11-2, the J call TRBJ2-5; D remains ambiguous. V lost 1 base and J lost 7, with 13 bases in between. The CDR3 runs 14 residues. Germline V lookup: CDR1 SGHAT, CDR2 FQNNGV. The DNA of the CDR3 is TGTGCCAGCAGCTTAGTGACCTCCCTAGGGACCCAGTACTTC. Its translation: CASSLVTSLGTQYF. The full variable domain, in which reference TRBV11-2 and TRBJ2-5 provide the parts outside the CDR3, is EAGVAQSPRYKIIEKRQSVAFWCNPISGHATLYWYQQILGQGPKLLIQFQNNGVVDDSQLPKDRFSAERLKGVDSTLKIQPAKLEDSAVYLCASSLVTSLGTQYFGPGTRLLVL.

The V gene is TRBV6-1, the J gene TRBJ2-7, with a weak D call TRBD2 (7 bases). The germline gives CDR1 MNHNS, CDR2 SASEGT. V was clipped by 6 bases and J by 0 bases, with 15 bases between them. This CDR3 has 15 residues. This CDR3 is CASRRGTTSSYEQYF. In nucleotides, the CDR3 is TGTGCCAGCAGGAGGGGGACTACGAGCTCCTACGAGCAGTACTTC.

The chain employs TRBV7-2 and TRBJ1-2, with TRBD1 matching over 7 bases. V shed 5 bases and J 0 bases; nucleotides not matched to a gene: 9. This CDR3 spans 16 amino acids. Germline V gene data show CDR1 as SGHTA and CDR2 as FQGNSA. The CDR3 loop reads CASSTQPGTANYGYTF. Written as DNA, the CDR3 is TGTGCCAGCAGCACCCAACCCGGGACAGCTAACTATGGCTACACCTTC.

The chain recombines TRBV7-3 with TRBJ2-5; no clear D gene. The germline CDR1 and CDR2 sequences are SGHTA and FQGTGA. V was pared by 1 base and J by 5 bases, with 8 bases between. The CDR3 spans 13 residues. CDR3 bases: TGTGCCAGCAGCTTAAGTTTCGGGGAGACCCAGTACTTC. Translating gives CASSLSFGETQYF.

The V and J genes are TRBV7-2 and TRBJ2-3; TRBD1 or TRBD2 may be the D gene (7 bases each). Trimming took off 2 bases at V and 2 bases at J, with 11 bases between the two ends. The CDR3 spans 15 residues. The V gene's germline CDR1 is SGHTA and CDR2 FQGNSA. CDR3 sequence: CASSLPGGATDTQYF. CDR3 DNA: TGTGCCAGCAGCTTACCAGGGGGGGCCACAGATACGCAGTATTTT.

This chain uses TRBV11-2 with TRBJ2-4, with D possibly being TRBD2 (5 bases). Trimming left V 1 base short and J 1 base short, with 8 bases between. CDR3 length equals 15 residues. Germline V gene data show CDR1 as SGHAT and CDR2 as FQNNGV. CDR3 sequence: CASSLVGSAKNIQYF. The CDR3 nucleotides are TGTGCCAGCAGCTTAGTAGGGAGCGCCAAAAACATTCAGTACTTC.

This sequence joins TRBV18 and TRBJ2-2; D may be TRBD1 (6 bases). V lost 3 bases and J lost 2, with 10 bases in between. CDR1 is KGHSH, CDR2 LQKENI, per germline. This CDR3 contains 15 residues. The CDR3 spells CASSPGHQNTGELFF. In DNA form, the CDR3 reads TGTGCCAGCTCACCGGGACACCAAAACACCGGGGAGCTGTTTTTT.

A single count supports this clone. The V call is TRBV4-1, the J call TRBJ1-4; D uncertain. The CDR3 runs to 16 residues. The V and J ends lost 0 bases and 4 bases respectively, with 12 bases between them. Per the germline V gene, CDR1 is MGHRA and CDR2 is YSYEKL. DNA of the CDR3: TGCGCCAGCAGCCAAGACCCTAGGCAGGATAATGAAAAACTGTTTTTT. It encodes CASSQDPRQDNEKLFF.

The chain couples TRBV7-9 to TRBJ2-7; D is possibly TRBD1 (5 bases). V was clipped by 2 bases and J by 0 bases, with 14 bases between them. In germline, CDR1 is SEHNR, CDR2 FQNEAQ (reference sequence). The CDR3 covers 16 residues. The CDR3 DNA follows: TGTGCCAGCAGCTTACTACCTAGGGGTATCTCCTACGAGCAGTACTTC. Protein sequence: CASSLLPRGISYEQYF.

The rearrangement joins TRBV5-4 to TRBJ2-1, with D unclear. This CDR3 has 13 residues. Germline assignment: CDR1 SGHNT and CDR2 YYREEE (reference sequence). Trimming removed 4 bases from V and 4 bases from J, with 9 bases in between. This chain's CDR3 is CASSLQTYNEQFF. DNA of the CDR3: TGTGCCAGCAGCCTCCAGACTTACAATGAGCAGTTCTTC.

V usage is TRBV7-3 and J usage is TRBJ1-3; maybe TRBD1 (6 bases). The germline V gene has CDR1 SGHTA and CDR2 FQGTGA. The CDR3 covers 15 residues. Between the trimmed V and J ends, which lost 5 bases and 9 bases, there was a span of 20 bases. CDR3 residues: CASSPEPGTPFTIYF. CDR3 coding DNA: TGTGCCAGCAGCCCTGAGCCCGGGACACCTTTCACCATATATTTT.

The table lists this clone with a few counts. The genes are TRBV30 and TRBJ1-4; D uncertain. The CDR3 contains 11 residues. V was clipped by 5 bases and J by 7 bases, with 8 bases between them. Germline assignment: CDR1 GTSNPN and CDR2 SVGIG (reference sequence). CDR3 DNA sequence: TGTGCCTGGGACAAAGGTGAAAAACTGTTTTTT. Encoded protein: CAWDKGEKLFF. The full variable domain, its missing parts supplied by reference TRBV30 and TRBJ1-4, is SQTIHQWPATLVQPVGSPLSLECTVEGTSNPNLYWYRQAAGRGLQLLFYSVGIGQISSEVPQNLSASRPQDRQFILSSKKLLLSDSGFYLCAWDKGEKLFFGSGTQLSVL.

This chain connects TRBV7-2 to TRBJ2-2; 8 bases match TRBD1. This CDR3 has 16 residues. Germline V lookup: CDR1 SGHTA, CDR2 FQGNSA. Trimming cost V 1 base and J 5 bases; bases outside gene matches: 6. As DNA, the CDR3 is TGTGCCAGCAGCTTAGGGGCAGGGGGCTATACCGGGGAGCTGTTTTTT. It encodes CASSLGAGGYTGELFF.

In nucleotides, the CDR3 is TGCGCCAGCACCAAGCGGGGCCCTAGCACAGATACGCAGTATTTT. As protein: CASTKRGPSTDTQYF. The chain is built from TRBV5-1 and TRBJ2-3; 7 bases map to TRBD2. CDR3 length: 15 residues. Germline V CDR1 and CDR2: SGHRS, YFSETQ. The ends lost 6 bases at V and 0 bases at J; junction bases unmatched: 7.

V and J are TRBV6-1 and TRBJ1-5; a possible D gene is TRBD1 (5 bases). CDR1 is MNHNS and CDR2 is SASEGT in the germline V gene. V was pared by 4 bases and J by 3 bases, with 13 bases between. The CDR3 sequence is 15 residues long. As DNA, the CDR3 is TGTGCCAGCAGTGCTACTGGGGCTGCCAATCAGCCCCAGCATTTT. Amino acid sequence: CASSATGAANQPQHF.

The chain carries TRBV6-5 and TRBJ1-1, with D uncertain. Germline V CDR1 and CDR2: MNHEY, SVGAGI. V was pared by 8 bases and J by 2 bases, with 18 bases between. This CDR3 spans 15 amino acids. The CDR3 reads CASSTWEQANTEAFF. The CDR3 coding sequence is TGTGCCAGCTCAACCTGGGAGCAAGCTAACACTGAAGCTTTCTTT.

The chain's CDR3 is CASSTGQGVANEKLFF. The DNA for the CDR3 is TGCGCCAGCAGCACCGGACAGGGTGTTGCTAATGAAAAACTGTTTTTT. The chain joins TRBV5-1 to TRBJ1-4, with 8 bases matching TRBD1. Germline CDR1 is SGHRS and CDR2 is YFSETQ. Unmatched junction bases numbered 8, after V lost 4 bases and J lost 3 bases. The CDR3 has 16 residues.

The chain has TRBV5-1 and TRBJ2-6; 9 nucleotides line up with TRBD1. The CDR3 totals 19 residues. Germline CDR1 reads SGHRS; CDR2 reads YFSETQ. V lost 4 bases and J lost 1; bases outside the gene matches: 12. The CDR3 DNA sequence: TGCGCCAGCAGCACACACGGACAGGGGCCTTCATCTGGGGCCAACGTCCTGACTTTC. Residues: CASSTHGQGPSSGANVLTF.

DNA of the CDR3: TGCGCCAGCAGCTTGAAGGCAGGGGGACAGCCCCAGCATTTT. Protein sequence: CASSLKAGGQPQHF. The chain has TRBV5-1 and TRBJ1-5; 7 nucleotides line up with TRBD1. Trimming cost V 1 base and J 7 bases; bases outside gene matches: 5. Germline loops: CDR1 SGHRS, CDR2 YFSETQ. The CDR3 is 14 amino acids.

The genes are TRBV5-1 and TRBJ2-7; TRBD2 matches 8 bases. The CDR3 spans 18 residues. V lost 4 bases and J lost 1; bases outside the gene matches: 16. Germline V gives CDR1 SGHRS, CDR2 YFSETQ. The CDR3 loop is CASSPGPQSGSFSYEQYF. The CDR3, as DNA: TGCGCCAGCAGCCCGGGACCCCAAAGCGGGAGCTTTTCCTACGAGCAGTACTTC.